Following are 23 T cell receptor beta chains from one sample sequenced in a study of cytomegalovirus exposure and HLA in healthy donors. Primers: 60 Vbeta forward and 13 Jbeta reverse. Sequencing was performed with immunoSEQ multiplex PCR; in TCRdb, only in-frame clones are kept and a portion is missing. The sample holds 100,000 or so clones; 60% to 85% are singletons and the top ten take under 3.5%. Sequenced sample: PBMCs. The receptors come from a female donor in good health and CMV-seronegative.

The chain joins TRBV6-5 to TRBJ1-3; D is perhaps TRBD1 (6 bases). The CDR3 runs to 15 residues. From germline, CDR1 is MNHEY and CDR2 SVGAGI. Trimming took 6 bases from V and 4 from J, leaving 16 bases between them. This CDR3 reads CASREDSFKGNTIYF. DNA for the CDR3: TGTGCCAGCAGGGAGGACAGTTTCAAAGGAAACACCATATATTTT.

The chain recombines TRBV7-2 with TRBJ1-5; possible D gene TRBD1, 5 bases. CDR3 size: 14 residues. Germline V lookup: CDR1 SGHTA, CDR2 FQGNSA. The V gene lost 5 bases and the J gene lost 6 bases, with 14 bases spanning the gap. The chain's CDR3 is CASSASSGGQPQHF. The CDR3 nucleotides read TGTGCCAGCAGCGCCTCGTCGGGGGGTCAGCCCCAGCATTTT.

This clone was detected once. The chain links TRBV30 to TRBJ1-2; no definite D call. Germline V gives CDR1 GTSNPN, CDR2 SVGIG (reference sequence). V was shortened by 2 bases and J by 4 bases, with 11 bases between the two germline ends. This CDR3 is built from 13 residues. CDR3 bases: TGTGCCTGGAGTAGTTTAACGGGCTATGGCTACACCTTC. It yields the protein CAWSSLTGYGYTF.

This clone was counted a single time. CDR3 bases: TGTGCCAGCAGCTTAGGGGCGTGGGGGCGTAATTCACCCCTCCACTTT. Amino acids: CASSLGAWGRNSPLHF. The chain combines TRBV11-2 with TRBJ1-6, with D perhaps TRBD1 (6 bases). Germline V lookup: CDR1 SGHAT, CDR2 FQNNGV. Trimming stripped 1 base from V and 6 bases from J, with 13 bases between. The length of the CDR3 is 16 residues.

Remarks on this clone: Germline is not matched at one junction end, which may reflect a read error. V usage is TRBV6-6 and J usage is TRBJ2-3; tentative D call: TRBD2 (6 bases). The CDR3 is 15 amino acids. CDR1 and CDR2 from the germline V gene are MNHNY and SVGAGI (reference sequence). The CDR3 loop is CASSYSNPRGDAQYF. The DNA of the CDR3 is TGTGCCAGCAGTTACTCCAACCCGCGGGGAGATGCGCAGTATTTT.

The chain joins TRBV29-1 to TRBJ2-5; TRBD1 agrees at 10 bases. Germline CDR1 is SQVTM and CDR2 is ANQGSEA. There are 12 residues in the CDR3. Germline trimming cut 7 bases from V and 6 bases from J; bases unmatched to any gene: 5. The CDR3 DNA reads TGCAGCGCGGGACAGGGGATGCAGACCCAGTACTTC. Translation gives CSAGQGMQTQYF.

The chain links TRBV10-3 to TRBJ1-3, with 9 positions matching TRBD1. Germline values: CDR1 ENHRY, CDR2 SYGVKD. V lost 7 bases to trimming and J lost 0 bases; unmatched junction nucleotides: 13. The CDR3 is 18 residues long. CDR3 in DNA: TGTGCCATCACCGAGGGACAGGGACGACAACACTCTGGAAACACCATATATTTT. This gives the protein CAITEGQGRQHSGNTIYF.

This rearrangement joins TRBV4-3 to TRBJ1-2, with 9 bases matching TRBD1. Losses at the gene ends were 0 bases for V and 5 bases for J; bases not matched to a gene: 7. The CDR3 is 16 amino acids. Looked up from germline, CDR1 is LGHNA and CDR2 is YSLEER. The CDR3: CASSQDGGQGGYGYTF. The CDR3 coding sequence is TGCGCCAGCAGCCAAGACGGGGGACAGGGAGGTTATGGCTACACCTTC.

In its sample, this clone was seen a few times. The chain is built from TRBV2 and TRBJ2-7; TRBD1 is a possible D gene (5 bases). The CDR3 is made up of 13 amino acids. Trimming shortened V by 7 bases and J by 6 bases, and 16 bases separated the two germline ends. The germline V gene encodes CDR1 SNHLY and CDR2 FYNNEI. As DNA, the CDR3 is TGTGCCAGCACCTCCACAAGGGGTCGCGAGCAGTACTTC. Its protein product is CASTSTRGREQYF. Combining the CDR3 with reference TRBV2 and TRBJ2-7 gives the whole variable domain EPEVTQTPSHQVTQMGQEVILRCVPISNHLYFYWYRQILGQKVEFLVSFYNNEISEKSEIFDDQFSVERPDGSNFTLKIRSTKLEDSAMYFCASTSTRGREQYFGPGTRLTVT.

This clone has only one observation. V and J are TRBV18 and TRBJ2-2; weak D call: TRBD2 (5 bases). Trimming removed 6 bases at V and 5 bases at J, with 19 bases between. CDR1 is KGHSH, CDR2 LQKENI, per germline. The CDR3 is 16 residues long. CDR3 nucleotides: TGTGCCAGCTCTCCTCTTACGGGATCCGAGACCGGGGAGCTGTTTTTT. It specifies CASSPLTGSETGELFF.

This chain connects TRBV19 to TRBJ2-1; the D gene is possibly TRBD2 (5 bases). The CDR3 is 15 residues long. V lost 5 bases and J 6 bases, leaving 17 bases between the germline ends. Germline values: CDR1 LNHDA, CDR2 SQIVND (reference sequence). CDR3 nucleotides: TGTGCCAGTAGTCTCCGGACTCGGCCCGGCAATGAGCAGTTCTTC. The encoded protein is CASSLRTRPGNEQFF.

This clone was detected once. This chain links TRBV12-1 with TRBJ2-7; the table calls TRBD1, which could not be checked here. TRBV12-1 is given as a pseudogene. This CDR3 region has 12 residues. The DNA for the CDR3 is TGTGCCAGCAGCGCCGGGACAGGGAGGCAGTACTTC. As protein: CASSAGTGRQYF.

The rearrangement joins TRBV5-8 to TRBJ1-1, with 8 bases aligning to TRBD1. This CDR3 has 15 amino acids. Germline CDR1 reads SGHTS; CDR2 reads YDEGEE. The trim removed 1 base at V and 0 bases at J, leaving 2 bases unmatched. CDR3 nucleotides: TGTGCCAGCAGCTTGACAGGGGGTCTGAACACTGAAGCTTTCTTT. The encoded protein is CASSLTGGLNTEAFF.

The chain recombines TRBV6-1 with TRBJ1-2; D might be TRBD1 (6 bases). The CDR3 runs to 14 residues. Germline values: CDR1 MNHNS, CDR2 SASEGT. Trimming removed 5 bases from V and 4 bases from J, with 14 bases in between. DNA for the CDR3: TGTGCCAGCAGTTTCGACAGGTACCGCTATGGCTACACCTTC. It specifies CASSFDRYRYGYTF.

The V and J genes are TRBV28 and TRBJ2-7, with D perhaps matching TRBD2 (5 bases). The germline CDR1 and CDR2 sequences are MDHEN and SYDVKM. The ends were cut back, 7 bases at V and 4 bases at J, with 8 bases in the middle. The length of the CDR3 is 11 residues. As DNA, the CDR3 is TGTGCCAGCAACAGACTATACGAGCAGTACTTC. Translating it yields CASNRLYEQYF.

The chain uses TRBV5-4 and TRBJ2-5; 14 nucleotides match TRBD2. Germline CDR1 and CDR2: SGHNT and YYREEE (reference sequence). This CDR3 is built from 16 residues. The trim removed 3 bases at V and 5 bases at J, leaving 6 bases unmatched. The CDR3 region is CASSWEGLAGVETQYF. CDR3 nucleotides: TGTGCCAGCAGCTGGGAGGGACTAGCGGGGGTCGAGACCCAGTACTTC.

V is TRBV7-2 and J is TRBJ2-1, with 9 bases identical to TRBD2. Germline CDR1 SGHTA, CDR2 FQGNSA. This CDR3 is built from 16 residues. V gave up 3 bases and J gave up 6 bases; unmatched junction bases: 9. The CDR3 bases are TGTGCCAGCAGCTTCCAGCGGGGGGTTAATCGCAATGAGCAGTTCTTC. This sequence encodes CASSFQRGVNRNEQFF.

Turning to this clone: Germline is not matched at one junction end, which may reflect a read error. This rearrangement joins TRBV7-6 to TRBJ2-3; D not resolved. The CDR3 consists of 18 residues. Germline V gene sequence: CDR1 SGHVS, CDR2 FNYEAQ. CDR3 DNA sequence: TGTGCCAGCAGCTCGAAGCCCGGCGGCCCTGTAAACACAAATACGCAGTATTTT. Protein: CASSSKPGGPVNTNTQYF.

The CDR3 DNA sequence: TGTGCCAGCAGACCGTTTGGGGGGTATCAGCCCTATAATTCACCCCTCCACTTT. Encoded protein: CASRPFGGYQPYNSPLHF. The V gene is TRBV25-1, the J gene TRBJ1-6; D may be TRBD1 (5 bases). Germline-derived CDR1 and CDR2 are MGHDK and SYGVNS. The V end was cut by 6 bases, the J end by 2 bases, with 20 bases between. The CDR3 has 18 amino acids.

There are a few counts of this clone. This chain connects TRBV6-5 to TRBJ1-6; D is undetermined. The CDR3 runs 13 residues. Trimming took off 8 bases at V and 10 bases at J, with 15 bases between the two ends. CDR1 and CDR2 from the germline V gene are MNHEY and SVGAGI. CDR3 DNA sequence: TGTGCCAGCCAAAAGAATGGGCTCTCACCCCTCCACTTT. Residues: CASQKNGLSPLHF.

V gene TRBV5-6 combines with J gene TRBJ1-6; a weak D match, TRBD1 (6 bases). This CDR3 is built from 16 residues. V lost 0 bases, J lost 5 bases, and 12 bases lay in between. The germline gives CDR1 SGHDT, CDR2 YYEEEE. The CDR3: CASSLGVGGDNSPLHF. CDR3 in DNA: TGTGCCAGCAGCTTGGGCGTTGGGGGCGATAATTCACCCCTCCACTTT.

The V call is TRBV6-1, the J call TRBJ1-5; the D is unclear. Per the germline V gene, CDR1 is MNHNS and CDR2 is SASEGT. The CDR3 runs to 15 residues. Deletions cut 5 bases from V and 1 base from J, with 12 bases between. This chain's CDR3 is CASSPFSESNQPQHF. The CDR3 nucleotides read TGTGCCAGCAGTCCGTTCAGCGAGAGCAATCAGCCCCAGCATTTT.

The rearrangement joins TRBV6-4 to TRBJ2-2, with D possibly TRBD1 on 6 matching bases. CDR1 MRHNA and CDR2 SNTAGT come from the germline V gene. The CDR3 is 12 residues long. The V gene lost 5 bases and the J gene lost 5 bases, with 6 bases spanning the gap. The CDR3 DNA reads TGTGCCAGCAGTCAGGGGACCGGGGAGCTGTTTTTT. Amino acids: CASSQGTGELFF.